The 26 T cell receptor beta chains listed next were all sequenced from one sample in a study of T cell responses to AZD1222 COVID-19 vaccine. Clones were read by immunoSEQ multiplex PCR, and TCRdb kept only the in-frame ones, dropping some. The table includes 100,000 to 150,000 clones, around 90% detected once. Sequencing used peripheral blood, obtained on day 0 of AZD1222 vaccination. The receptor source for this set is an adult in good health.

The genes are TRBV28 and TRBJ2-7, with a weak D call TRBD1 (6 bases). The CDR3 has 18 amino acids. Trimming pared 4 bases from V and 2 bases from J, leaving 24 bases between. Per germline, CDR1 MDHEN and CDR2 SYDVKM. CDR3 residues: CASSSRTELTTKAYEQYF. CDR3 sequence (DNA): TGTGCCAGCAGTTCCCGGACAGAGCTAACTACAAAAGCCTACGAGCAGTACTTC.

The rearrangement uses TRBV5-1 and TRBJ2-2, with D possibly TRBD1 on 6 matching bases. This CDR3 contains 15 residues. The V end was cut by 4 bases, the J end by 4 bases, with 14 bases between. CDR1 is SGHRS and CDR2 is YFSETQ in the germline V gene. Here the CDR3 DNA reads TGCGCCAGCAGCAACGGGACACCTGGCACCGGGGAGCTGTTTTTT. It yields the protein CASSNGTPGTGELFF.

The chain joins TRBV3-1 (or the pseudogene TRBV3-2) to TRBJ2-7, with D perhaps TRBD1 or TRBD2 (6 bases each). The germline V and J ends were trimmed by 2 bases and 2 bases, with 13 bases remaining between them. The CDR3 runs 15 residues. The germline gives CDR1 LGHDT, CDR2 YNNKEL (reference sequence). The CDR3: CASSQPGARTYEQYF. In nucleotides, the CDR3 is TGTGCCAGCAGCCAACCGGGGGCTAGGACCTACGAGCAGTACTTC.

The chain carries TRBV14 and TRBJ2-5; 7 bases line up with TRBD1. Germline CDR1 reads SGHDN; CDR2 reads FVKESK. The CDR3 covers 15 residues. J lost 4 bases, V lost 4 bases, and 9 bases had no gene match. CDR3 in amino acids: CASSRNRGGGETQYF. The CDR3 coding sequence is TGTGCCAGCAGCCGAAACAGGGGTGGTGGAGAGACCCAGTACTTC.

The V gene is TRBV5-1, the J gene TRBJ1-4; D gene uncertain. Between the trimmed V and J ends, which lost 2 bases and 3 bases, there was a span of 8 bases. The CDR3 is made up of 14 amino acids. Germline loops: CDR1 SGHRS, CDR2 YFSETQ. The CDR3 bases are TGCGCCAGCAGCTTCGAGGTTCCTAATGAAAAACTGTTTTTT. This translates into CASSFEVPNEKLFF.

The chain is built from TRBV4-1 and TRBJ1-4, with D unresolved. CDR3 length: 16 amino acids. V lost 4 bases and J 3 bases, leaving 15 bases between the germline ends. Germline CDR1 and CDR2: MGHRA and YSYEKL. In DNA, the CDR3 is TGCGCCAGCAGCCGTGGACCCAGTACGTCTAATGAAAAACTGTTTTTT. Its translation: CASSRGPSTSNEKLFF.

The rearrangement links TRBV3-1 (or the pseudogene TRBV3-2) to TRBJ2-2; tentative D call: TRBD1 (6 bases). The V gene's germline CDR1 is LGHDT and CDR2 YNNKEL (reference sequence). CDR3 length: 14 residues. V lost 4 bases to trimming and J lost 7 bases, with 13 bases between them. CDR3 amino acids: CASSLQQGGGELFF. The CDR3 bases are TGTGCCAGCAGCCTTCAACAGGGTGGCGGGGAGCTGTTTTTT.

The chain joins TRBV7-2 to TRBJ2-1; the match to TRBD2 covers 9 bases. The J segment lost 6 bases and the V segment lost 5 bases, leaving 5 bases of the junction unmatched. Germline assignment: CDR1 SGHTA and CDR2 FQGNSA. The CDR3 has 14 residues. The CDR3 region is CASSPGLAVNEQFF. The CDR3 DNA reads TGTGCCAGCAGCCCGGGACTAGCCGTCAATGAGCAGTTCTTC.

This clone was observed a few times. The chain combines TRBV11-3 with TRBJ1-1; D perhaps matches TRBD1 (6 bases). Germline V gene sequence: CDR1 SGHNT, CDR2 YENEEA. There are 15 residues in the CDR3. V shed 0 bases and J shed 11 bases, with 19 bases lying between them. As DNA, the CDR3 is TGTGCCAGCAGCTTAGAAAGGACAGCCTCGGATGGTGCTTTCTTT. Amino acid sequence: CASSLERTASDGAFF. The full variable domain, rest sourced from reference TRBV11-3 and TRBJ1-1, is EAGVVQSPRYKIIEKKQPVAFWCNPISGHNTLYWYLQNLGQGPELLIRYENEEAVDDSQLPKDRFSAERLKGVDSTLKIQPAELGDSAVYLCASSLERTASDGAFFGQGTRLTVV.

The chain combines TRBV28 with TRBJ2-7; 7 bases map to TRBD1. There are 14 residues in the CDR3. Germline-derived CDR1 and CDR2 are MDHEN and SYDVKM. Trimming cost V 5 bases and J 5 bases; bases outside gene matches: 9. The CDR3 region has the DNA TGTGCCAGCAGTCCGACAGGGAGTGGCGACGAGCAGTACTTC. This encodes CASSPTGSGDEQYF.

The chain uses TRBV25-1 and TRBJ1-1; 8 nucleotides agree with TRBD1. This CDR3 comprises 15 residues. J was trimmed by 3 bases and V by 3 bases; bases with no gene match: 6. Germline loops: CDR1 MGHDK, CDR2 SYGVNS. The CDR3 loop is CASSDPTGGDTEAFF. CDR3 nucleotides: TGTGCCAGCAGTGACCCTACAGGGGGGGACACTGAAGCTTTCTTT.

This chain joins TRBV12-3 or TRBV12-4 and TRBJ1-5, with a possible D match to TRBD1 (6 bases). Trimming removed 0 bases from V and 11 bases from J, with 11 bases in between. This CDR3 has 13 amino acids. This CDR3 reads CASSLAGQHSQHF. In DNA form, the CDR3 reads TGTGCCAGCAGTTTAGCCGGACAGCACTCCCAGCATTTT.

The chain is built from TRBV10-2 and TRBJ2-2, with D possibly being TRBD2 (7 bases). In germline, CDR1 is WSHSY, CDR2 SAAADI. The V end was cut by 4 bases, the J end by 4 bases, with 19 bases between. CDR3 length equals 17 residues. As DNA, the CDR3 is TGCGCCAGCAGTGGCCGGCGTGGGGGGGCACGCACCGGGGAGCTGTTTTTT. Translating it yields CASSGRRGGARTGELFF.

The chain joins TRBV10-3 to TRBJ1-2, with a weak D call TRBD1 (6 bases). Germline CDR1 reads ENHRY; CDR2 reads SYGVKD. The CDR3 runs to 15 residues. V lost 1 base, J lost 7 bases, and 16 bases lay in between. The CDR3 loop reads CAISEFGGAVSGYTF. CDR3 in DNA: TGTGCCATCAGTGAGTTTGGGGGCGCGGTGAGTGGCTACACCTTC.

The gene calls are TRBV5-6 and TRBJ1-2; maybe TRBD1 (5 bases). V was shortened by 1 base and J by 2 bases, with 15 bases between the two germline ends. The CDR3 runs to 16 residues. Per germline, CDR1 SGHDT and CDR2 YYEEEE. The CDR3 region has the DNA TGTGCCAGCAGCTTGAACTCCGGGACGGGAAACTATGGCTACACCTTC. This translates into CASSLNSGTGNYGYTF.

Written as DNA, the CDR3 is TGTGCCAGCAGCCGACAGGGTACAGATACGCAGTATTTT. It codes for CASSRQGTDTQYF. The chain joins TRBV7-3 to TRBJ2-3; 7 bases agree with TRBD1. Germline V CDR1 and CDR2: SGHTA, FQGTGA. The CDR3 contains 13 residues. V lost 5 bases and J lost 3; bases outside the gene matches: 2.

V is TRBV19 and J is TRBJ2-1, with TRBD2 identical over 10 bases. The trim removed 7 bases at V and 8 bases at J, leaving 14 bases unmatched. In germline, CDR1 is LNHDA, CDR2 SQIVND (reference sequence). The CDR3 length is 16 residues. CDR3 residues: CASTRTSGTRPDEQFF. DNA of the CDR3: TGTGCCAGTACCCGGACTAGCGGCACCCGCCCTGATGAGCAGTTCTTC.

The chain is built from TRBV7-7 and TRBJ2-2, with D tentatively TRBD1 (6 bases). The V gene lost 5 bases and the J gene lost 2 bases, with 9 bases spanning the gap. The CDR3 length is 14 residues. Germline loops: CDR1 SSHAT, CDR2 FNYEAQ (reference sequence). The CDR3 sequence: CASSRDTNTGELFF. The CDR3 region has the DNA TGTGCCAGCAGCCGGGACACAAACACCGGGGAGCTGTTTTTT.

This chain connects TRBV6-4 to TRBJ2-1; D is possibly TRBD1 or TRBD2 (6 bases each). V was pared by 0 bases and J by 6 bases, with 15 bases between. CDR1 is MRHNA, CDR2 SNTAGT, per germline. The CDR3 consists of 16 residues. The CDR3 region has the DNA TGTGCCAGCAGTGACTCGTGGGGGGCTAATTTCAATGAGCAGTTCTTC. It codes for CASSDSWGANFNEQFF.

The gene calls are TRBV4-1 and TRBJ1-4, with 7 bases fitting TRBD1. CDR1 MGHRA and CDR2 YSYEKL come from the germline V gene. The CDR3 sequence is 15 residues long. V shed 4 bases and J 3 bases; nucleotides not matched to a gene: 5. The CDR3 DNA follows: TGCGCCAGCAGCCGAACACAGGGGTCTAATGAAAAACTGTTTTTT. The encoded protein is CASSRTQGSNEKLFF.

The rearrangement uses TRBV7-8 and TRBJ1-2; TRBD1 aligns across 7 bases. CDR3 length equals 17 residues. The V gene's germline CDR1 is SGHVS and CDR2 FQNEAQ. Trimming took 5 bases from V and 8 from J; bases not matched to a gene: 20. CDR3 region: CASSTTGTVQERKGYTF. The CDR3 DNA reads TGTGCCAGCAGCACAACCGGGACAGTCCAGGAGAGAAAGGGCTACACCTTC.

The chain joins TRBV25-1 to TRBJ2-4; 11 nucleotides match TRBD1. The germline gives CDR1 MGHDK, CDR2 SYGVNS. Losses at the gene ends were 3 bases for V and 9 bases for J; bases not matched to a gene: 7. The CDR3 has 15 amino acids. In DNA, the CDR3 is TGTGCCAGCAGTGACGCCCGGACAGGGGGCACCATTCAGTACTTC. It encodes CASSDARTGGTIQYF.

The genes are TRBV19 and TRBJ1-2; unclear D gene. From germline, CDR1 is LNHDA and CDR2 SQIVND (reference sequence). This CDR3 spans 12 amino acids. V lost 5 bases, J lost 0 bases, and 4 bases lay in between. The CDR3 DNA sequence: TGTGCCAGTAGTGAGTCTAACTATGGCTACACCTTC. Its protein product is CASSESNYGYTF.

This clone was seen a few times. This sequence joins TRBV30 and TRBJ1-2; TRBD1 matches 8 bases. The germline gives CDR1 GTSNPN, CDR2 SVGIG (reference sequence). The CDR3 is made up of 18 amino acids. V shed 3 bases and J 3 bases; nucleotides not matched to a gene: 18. CDR3 bases: TGTGCCTGGAGCGTCACCTGGGACAGGCCGAAGCGACACTATGGCTACACCTTC. Amino acid sequence: CAWSVTWDRPKRHYGYTF.

The chain is built from TRBV6-4 and TRBJ1-5; D is possibly TRBD1 (6 bases). The germline gives CDR1 MRHNA, CDR2 SNTAGT. The CDR3 contains 13 residues. The V end was cut by 4 bases, the J end by 7 bases, with 11 bases between. Here the CDR3 reads CASSVGRGQPQHF. The CDR3 DNA is TGTGCCAGCAGTGTAGGCAGGGGACAGCCCCAGCATTTT.

V and J are TRBV30 and TRBJ1-1; 7 bases are shared with TRBD1. V was clipped by 2 bases and J by 7 bases; unmatched bases: 13. Germline V gene data show CDR1 as GTSNPN and CDR2 as SVGIG (reference sequence). The CDR3 runs 15 residues. CDR3 residues: CAWSSAGTENIEAFF. CDR3 in DNA: TGTGCCTGGAGTTCCGCCGGGACAGAGAATATTGAAGCTTTCTTT.